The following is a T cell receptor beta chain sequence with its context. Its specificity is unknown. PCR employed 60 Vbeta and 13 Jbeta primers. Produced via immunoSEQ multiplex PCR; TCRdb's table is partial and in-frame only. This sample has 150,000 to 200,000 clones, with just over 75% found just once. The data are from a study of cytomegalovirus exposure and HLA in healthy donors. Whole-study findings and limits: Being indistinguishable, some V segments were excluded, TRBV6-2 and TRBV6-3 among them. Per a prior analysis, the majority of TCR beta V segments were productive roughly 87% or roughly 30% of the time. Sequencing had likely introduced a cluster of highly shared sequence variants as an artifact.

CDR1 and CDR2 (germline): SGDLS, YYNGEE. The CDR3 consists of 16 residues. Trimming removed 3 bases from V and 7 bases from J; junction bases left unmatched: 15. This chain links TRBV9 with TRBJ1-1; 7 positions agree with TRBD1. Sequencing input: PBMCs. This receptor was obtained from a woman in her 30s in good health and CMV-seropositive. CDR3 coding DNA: TGTGCCAGCAGCGCTCAGGGGGGTCTCGGTCGTGTTGAAGCTTTCTTT. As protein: CASSAQGGLGRVEAFF.